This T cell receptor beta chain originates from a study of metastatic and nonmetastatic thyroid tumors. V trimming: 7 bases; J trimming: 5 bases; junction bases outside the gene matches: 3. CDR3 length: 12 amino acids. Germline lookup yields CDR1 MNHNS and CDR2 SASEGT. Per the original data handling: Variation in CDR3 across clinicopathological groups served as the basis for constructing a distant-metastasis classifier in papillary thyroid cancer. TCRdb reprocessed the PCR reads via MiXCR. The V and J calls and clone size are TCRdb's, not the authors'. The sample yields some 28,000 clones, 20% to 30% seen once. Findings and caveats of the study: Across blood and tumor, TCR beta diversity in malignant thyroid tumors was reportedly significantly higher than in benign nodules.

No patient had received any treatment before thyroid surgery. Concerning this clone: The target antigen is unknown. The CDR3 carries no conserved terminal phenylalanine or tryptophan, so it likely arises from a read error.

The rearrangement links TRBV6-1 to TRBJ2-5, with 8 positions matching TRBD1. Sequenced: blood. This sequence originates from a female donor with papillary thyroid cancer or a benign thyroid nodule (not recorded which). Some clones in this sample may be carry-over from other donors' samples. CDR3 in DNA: TGTGCCAGCAAACGACAGGGGGAGACCCAGTACCTC. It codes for CASKRQGETQYL.